Reported below is one TCR beta chain. Assay: immunoSEQ multiplex PCR; the TCRdb copy retains only in-frame clones and omits some. The repertoire includes 90,000 to 120,000 clones, over 85% of them detected once, and roughly 5% sits in the top ten. This entry belongs to a study of blood T cell repertoires in COVID-19. This CDR3 has 17 residues. V lost 0 bases and J lost 7; bases outside the gene matches: 11. The germline gives CDR1 SGHTA, CDR2 FQGNSA. The rearrangement joins TRBV7-2 to TRBJ2-1, with 8 bases lining up with TRBD1. Sequencing input: peripheral blood. This TCR came from a man between 65 and 85 years old with acute or convalescent COVID-19. In nucleotides, the CDR3 is TGTGCCAGCAGCTTAGCGTGGTCGGCAGGGGGCCAGAATGAGCAGTTCTTC. Translating it yields CASSLAWSAGGQNEQFF.